A selection of T cell receptor beta chains follows, all from one sample in a study of CD8+ T cells in alopecia areata. Using immunoSEQ multiplex PCR, the repertoire was profiled, and TCRdb retains in-frame clones only, with some absent. Of 200,000 to 250,000 clones detected, around three fifths appear once; the ten largest clones hold around 4.3%. The specimen comprised CD4+ T cells sorted from blood, sampled at week 4, from a patient treated with tofacitinib. These TCRs come from a human donor with alopecia areata. Each CDR3 is given with its conserved first and last residue. The D gene is left open where the match is weak. The listing skips clone size in some rows; elsewhere it reads once, few, many or a size class.

J gene	V gene	clone size	D gene	CDR3 DNA	CDR3 protein
TRBJ1-4	TRBV11-2	-	TRBD1	TGTGCCAGCAGCTCGGACAGGGACGGCGAAAAACTGTTTTTT	CASSSDRDGEKLFF
TRBJ2-3	TRBV9	-	TRBD1	TGTGCCAGCAGCGTAGAAGGGACAGTCACAGATACGCAGTATTTT	CASSVEGTVTDTQYF
TRBJ1-4	TRBV18	few	TRBD1	TGTGCCAGCTCACCACCGGGACAGGGTAACGAAAAACTGTTTTTT	CASSPPGQGNEKLFF
TRBJ2-7	TRBV10-3	few	TRBD2	TGTGCCATCAACCTAAGCGGGGGGGCCTCCGAGCAGTACTTC	CAINLSGGASEQYF
TRBJ2-3	TRBV5-1	-	-	TGCGCCAGCAGCTTGGCTGACCCATCGGATACGCAGTATTTT	CASSLADPSDTQYF
TRBJ1-2	TRBV27	-	-	TGTGCCAGCAGTTTATCGATGGACAAATATGGCTACACCTTC	CASSLSMDKYGYTF
TRBJ1-2	TRBV7-2	-	-	TGTGCCAGCAGCTTAGGGGCCCAGGGGACGGGAGGCTACACCTTC	CASSLGAQGTGGYTF
TRBJ2-7	TRBV29-1	-	-	TGCAGCGCCCGTGGGGGGCACTCCTACGAGCAGTACTTC	CSARGGHSYEQYF
TRBJ1-6	TRBV9	-	-	TGTGCCAGCAGCGCGCAATCCGATTCACCCCTCCACTTT	CASSAQSDSPLHF
TRBJ2-3	TRBV7-9	-	-	TGTGCCAGCAGCTCGGTCCGGGGGTTAACAGATACGCAGTATTTT	CASSSVRGLTDTQYF
TRBJ2-1	TRBV11-2	few	-	TGTGCCAGCAGCTTAGACCTGGGTCTCAATGAGCAGTTCTTC	CASSLDLGLNEQFF
TRBJ1-2	TRBV11-3	-	-	TGTGCCAGCAGCTTAGATAGCTTTGGGGGGCCCGTCGGCGGCTACACCTTC	CASSLDSFGGPVGGYTF
TRBJ2-6	TRBV11-1	-	-	TGTGCCAGCAGTCGTACAGGGACCAGCTCCTCTGGGGCCAACGTCCTGACTTTC	CASSRTGTSSSGANVLTF
TRBJ2-7	TRBV15	-	TRBD1	TGTGCCACCAGCACGAAGTCGGGACAGGGTTCCTACGAGCAGTACTTC	CATSTKSGQGSYEQYF
TRBJ1-3	TRBV2	-	-	TGTGCCAGCAGTGATGGGAACCGCGCCATATATTTT	CASSDGNRAIYF
TRBJ2-7	TRBV18	-	TRBD1	TGTGCCTCCTTAGGGACAGATATACACGAGCAGTACTTC	CASLGTDIHEQYF
TRBJ1-2	TRBV30	-	-	TGTGCCTGGAGTATGGCCCCTCCCTATGGCTACACCTTC	CAWSMAPPYGYTF
TRBJ1-2	TRBV4-1	few	-	TGCGCCAGCAGCCAAGGAGGACGGGGTCGGAACTATGGCTACACCTTC	CASSQGGRGRNYGYTF
TRBJ1-1	TRBV27	-	-	TGTGCCAGCAGTTTAGGGACCAACACTGAAGCTTTCTTT	CASSLGTNTEAFF
TRBJ1-6	TRBV13	-	-	TGTGCCAGCAAGGGGGGTAGGGTAGCGGCGAGCTCACCCCTCCACTTT	CASKGGRVAASSPLHF
TRBJ1-5	TRBV10-2	-	TRBD1	TGCGCCAGCAGGCTGACAGGGGGCGGCAATCAGCCCCAGCATTTT	CASRLTGGGNQPQHF
TRBJ2-7	TRBV11-2	-	-	TGTGCCAGCAGCCCAGACTCCTACGAGCAGTACTTC	CASSPDSYEQYF
TRBJ2-1	TRBV7-2	-	-	TGTGCCAGCAGCTTAGAATCAGGGGATGATGAGCAGTTCTTC	CASSLESGDDEQFF
TRBJ2-7	TRBV15	-	TRBD1	TGTGCCACCAGTACCTTGGACAGGTCCTACGAGCAGTACTTC	CATSTLDRSYEQYF
TRBJ2-4	TRBV4-1	few	-	TGCGCCAGCAGCCAGGGGACCTCCTTCATAGCCAAAAACATTCAGTACTTC	CASSQGTSFIAKNIQYF
TRBJ2-2	TRBV6-5	-	-	TGTGCCAGCAGTTACTCGGCCGGGGCGAACACCGGGGAGCTGTTTTTT	CASSYSAGANTGELFF
TRBJ2-1	TRBV30	-	-	TGTGCCTTACGGCTGGGGTCTAGCTCCTACAATGAGCAGTTCTTC	CALRLGSSSYNEQFF
TRBJ1-2	TRBV5-1	-	-	TGCGCCAGCAGCTCGGGGGGTAATTATGGCTACACCTTC	CASSSGGNYGYTF
TRBJ2-1	TRBV2	few	TRBD1	TGTGCCAGCAGCATTTCAGGGGGACACAATGAGCAGTTCTTC	CASSISGGHNEQFF
TRBJ1-2	TRBV6-5	-	TRBD1	TGTGCCAGCAGCTCTGGGACAGGGGGCTATGGCTACACCTTC	CASSSGTGGYGYTF
TRBJ1-2	TRBV2	-	-	TGTGCCAGCAGCCTTCCCGGGACTGTGAGGTATGGCTACACCTTC	CASSLPGTVRYGYTF
TRBJ1-2	TRBV6-1	few	-	TGTGCCAGCAGTTGGGACCGGGGGTTTGGCTACACCTTC	CASSWDRGFGYTF
TRBJ2-3	TRBV7-2	-	TRBD1	TGTGCCAGCAGCCCACAGGGGCTCACAGATACGCAGTATTTT	CASSPQGLTDTQYF
TRBJ1-1	TRBV4-3	-	-	TGCGCCAGCAGTCAAGTCGGGGGACACACTGAAGCTTTCTTT	CASSQVGGHTEAFF
TRBJ2-5	TRBV10-3	-	TRBD2	TGTGCCATCAGTGACCCGGGGGGGGGCCTCCAAGAGACCCAGTACTTC	CAISDPGGGLQETQYF
TRBJ1-1	TRBV10-3	-	-	TGTGCCATCAGTGAGGGGGCGAGGTCTGAAGCTTTCTTT	CAISEGARSEAFF
TRBJ2-3	TRBV4-3	few	-	TGCGCCAGCAGCCAAGACGCTGCCTCCACAGATACGCAGTATTTT	CASSQDAASTDTQYF
TRBJ2-3	TRBV5-6	-	-	TGTGCCAGCAGCCCAGGAACATTACACCTCACAGATACGCAGTATTTT	CASSPGTLHLTDTQYF
TRBJ1-6	TRBV30	-	-	TGTGCCTCCGGGAGGGCAGGTCGCTCCTATAATTCACCCCTCCACTTT	CASGRAGRSYNSPLHF
TRBJ2-2	TRBV19	-	TRBD1	TGTGCCAGTAGAGGGCCGGACAGGCGGGCCGGGGAGCTGTTTTTT	CASRGPDRRAGELFF
TRBJ1-2	TRBV5-6	-	-	TGTGCCAGCAGCCCGGTAGTGGGGACCGCTAACTATGGCTACACCTTC	CASSPVVGTANYGYTF
TRBJ1-2	TRBV25-1	-	-	TGTGCCAGCAGTGTCGGCAGGGCTGGCGGCTACACCTTC	CASSVGRAGGYTF
TRBJ1-2	TRBV29-1	-	TRBD1	TGCAGCGTTGAATCGACAGGGACTGGCTACACCTTC	CSVESTGTGYTF
TRBJ2-1	TRBV2	-	TRBD2	TGTGCCAGCAGTGGACTAGCGGGCTACAATGAGCAGTTCTTC	CASSGLAGYNEQFF
TRBJ1-2	TRBV5-1	-	-	TGCGCCAGCAGCTTGGAAGAGGCGAGGAGTGGCTACACCTTC	CASSLEEARSGYTF
TRBJ1-1	TRBV27	-	-	TGTGCCAGCAGTTTCACACTGGACGGCCGTGCTGAAGCTTTCTTT	CASSFTLDGRAEAFF
TRBJ2-1	TRBV30	-	-	TGTGCCTGGAGTCCCAACGGCAACAATGAGCAGTTCTTC	CAWSPNGNNEQFF
TRBJ1-3	TRBV29-1	-	-	TGCAGCGGGAGGTGGGGAAACACCATATATTTT	CSGRWGNTIYF
TRBJ1-1	TRBV19	few	-	TGTGCCAGTAGCGGGACGGTGAACACTGAAGCTTTCTTT	CASSGTVNTEAFF
TRBJ2-7	TRBV6-6	-	-	TGTGCCACCCAGTTACAGACGGGGGAGCAGTACTTC	CATQLQTGEQYF
TRBJ2-5	TRBV7-2	-	TRBD2	TGTGCCAGCAGCTCGGGACTAGCCTCCCAAGAGACCCAGTACTTC	CASSSGLASQETQYF
TRBJ1-1	TRBV10-3	-	-	TGTGCCATCAAATCAACGAACACTGAAGCTTTCTTT	CAIKSTNTEAFF
TRBJ1-1	TRBV5-1	-	-	TGCGCCAGCAGCTTGGTAGGTCTGGGGGGCACTGAAGCTTTCTTT	CASSLVGLGGTEAFF
TRBJ1-1	TRBV7-9	-	-	TGTGCCAGCAGTTTCAACAGGTTTGTTGAAGCTTTCTTT	CASSFNRFVEAFF
TRBJ2-4	TRBV30	-	-	TGTGCCTGGAACAGCGGGGCCAAAAACATTCAGTACTTC	CAWNSGAKNIQYF
TRBJ1-4	TRBV10-3	-	-	TGTGCCATCAGCGAAAGACAGGAGCAACTGTTTTTT	CAISERQEQLFF
TRBJ2-5	TRBV5-1	-	-	TGCGCCAGCAGCGGTCCCAGGGTGGGGGAGACCCAGTACTTC	CASSGPRVGETQYF
TRBJ2-5	TRBV29-1	-	TRBD1	TGCAGCATACACAGGGGACCCCAAGAGACCCAGTACTTC	CSIHRGPQETQYF
TRBJ2-7	TRBV6-5	-	-	TGTGCCAGCAGCCTTATCGACAGGCCCAACGAGCAGTACTTC	CASSLIDRPNEQYF
TRBJ2-5	TRBV7-3	many	-	TGTGCCAGCAGCTCGGCCCCTACCGAGACCCAGTACTTC	CASSSAPTETQYF